This T cell receptor (beta chain) was sequenced in a study of blood T cells in healthy people across ages. This CDR3 comprises 16 residues. V lost 0 bases to trimming and J lost 7 bases, with 18 bases between them. Looked up from germline, CDR1 is MNHEY and CDR2 is SVGAGI. The use of a sample-barcoded 5' primer and a J-beta primer mix characterized a second PCR of about 6 to 12 cycles. TCRdb reprocessed the 5' RACE reads via MiXCR and lists one record per CDR3 protein. The table records approximately 800,000 distinct CDR3 sequences, more than 25% of them present only once. This sample was shared with a second study, whose subject was T cells of mothers and their children. As that report states: The donors comprised six children and their three healthy Caucasian mothers. Reverse transcription into cDNA received all extracted RNA, at around 1.5 ug per 15 ul. Mother-child pairs who were related displayed a slightly higher overlap than unrelated pairs, a difference that was non-significant.

The chain links TRBV6-5 to TRBJ1-1, with D perhaps matching TRBD1 (6 bases). This sequence originates from a boy aged 5-17 years in good health. Sequences were obtained from blood. Here the CDR3 reads CASSYSTPAGAREAFF. The CDR3 coding sequence is TGTGCCAGCAGTTACTCCACCCCGGCAGGGGCCCGTGAAGCTTTCTTT.